A selection of T cell receptor beta chains follows, all from one sample in a study of blood T cell repertoires in COVID-19. Produced via immunoSEQ multiplex PCR; TCRdb's table is partial and in-frame only. Here the sample spans about 89,000 clones, over 65% being singletons. The sequencing input was peripheral blood. The source is a human donor in a cohort sampled during active COVID-19. Both conserved end residues are part of each CDR3.

v_call	j_call	cdr3_aa
TRBV19	TRBJ1-4	CASSMGLNNEKLFF
TRBV7-9	TRBJ1-1	CASSYGHSEAFF
TRBV7-9	TRBJ1-2	CASSRGQEQVRGYTF
TRBV27	TRBJ2-7	CASSLVSGGRHEQYF
TRBV5-6	TRBJ2-1	CASSLVGGRSNNEQFF
TRBV4-2	TRBJ2-7	CASTSGLAGVFEQYF
TRBV27	TRBJ2-2	CASSFLRQGPSTGTGELFF
TRBV2	TRBJ1-2	CASRPGFNYGYTF
TRBV13	TRBJ2-3	CASSSVGTDTQYF
TRBV19	TRBJ2-7	CASSGRDRAYEQYF
TRBV2	TRBJ1-6	CASSWAGRELNSPLHF
TRBV29-1	TRBJ2-1	CSVEGERNEQFF
TRBV11-1	TRBJ2-1	CASSPDNEQFF
TRBV28	TRBJ1-2	CASSLGQGYGYTF
TRBV7-2	TRBJ2-7	CASSWDYPSYEQYF
TRBV7-8	TRBJ2-7	CASSLVQFYEQYF
TRBV5-1	TRBJ2-7	CASSPTGGSYEQYF
TRBV28	TRBJ1-2	CASAAGSYGYTF
TRBV28	TRBJ1-5	CASRRELSGNQPQHF
TRBV19	TRBJ1-4	CASRIRDSQNEKLFF
TRBV19	TRBJ2-7	CASSITSGTSYEQYF
TRBV4-2	TRBJ1-2	CASSKGGGDYGYTF
TRBV29-1	TRBJ2-3	CSVELPGLKTQYF
TRBV5-1	TRBJ2-5	CASSFSSGSGETQYF
TRBV7-7	TRBJ2-5	CASSSGGYKGETQYF
TRBV7-8	TRBJ2-5	CASSLGRISRGQETQYF
TRBV7-3	TRBJ2-3	CASSQAGGITDTQYF
TRBV7-9	TRBJ2-1	CASEGAGDTYNEQFF
TRBV7-9	TRBJ1-1	CASSLTGTGVTEAFF
TRBV28	TRBJ1-1	CASSLNRYQAFF
TRBV30	TRBJ2-5	CAWTGGETQYF
TRBV4-3	TRBJ2-1	CASSQDPDRVSYNEQFF
TRBV4-1	TRBJ1-3	CASSQVAGPRGSGNTIYF
TRBV6-6	TRBJ1-1	CASSYGAGTGEAFF
TRBV30	TRBJ2-7	CAWSPLRGRIYEQYF
TRBV4-1	TRBJ2-7	CASSQSATRREQYF
TRBV4-2	TRBJ2-5	CASSPRAGGGETQYF
TRBV4-1	TRBJ2-2	CASSTESGELFF
TRBV6-5	TRBJ2-4	CASQLAVIAKNIQYF
TRBV6-2/TRBV6-3	TRBJ2-7	CASSKLYEQYF
TRBV23-1	TRBJ2-2	CASSQSDSANGELFF
TRBV11-2	TRBJ2-1	CASSLGTQRSYNEQFF